This TCR beta chain was documented in a study of CD8 T cells in ankylosing spondylitis. Molecular-barcoded quantitative 5'-RACE produced these TCR beta libraries. TCRdb called the 5' RACE reads again in MiXCR, with one record for every CDR3 protein. The table records 300,000 to 400,000 distinct CDR3 sequences, around 10% of them present only once. The length of the CDR3 is 13 residues. From germline, CDR1 is LNHNV and CDR2 YYDKDF (reference sequence). V was cut by 5 bases and J by 7 bases, with 11 bases left in between. This clonotype was seen many times. The sequencing input was blood, either unsorted or a sorted T cell fraction (not recorded which). The chain employs TRBV15 and TRBJ1-4, with D unresolved. The sequence derives from a female donor with ankylosing spondylitis or in good health (not recorded which). CDR3 amino acids: CATSRTSSEKLFF. CDR3 bases: TGTGCCACCAGCCGTACTAGCTCTGAAAAACTGTTTTTT.